This T cell receptor beta chain is from a study of cytomegalovirus exposure and HLA in healthy donors. Across the whole study: Ancestry clustering placed around 80% of approximately 420 genotyped donors in the Caucasian-associated cluster.

Findings and limits, study-wide: The study designated 150 or so TCR beta chains cytomegalovirus-associated. Some V segments (TRBV6-2 and TRBV6-3 among them) were excluded as indistinguishable.

With 60 Vbeta and 13 Jbeta primers, the PCR was carried out. Sequenced by immunoSEQ multiplex PCR; TCRdb stores in-frame clones only, minus some. This table holds 150,000 to 200,000 clones, around four fifths found once. A word on this clone: Its target is not known.

This CDR3 contains 13 residues. CDR1 is SEHNR and CDR2 is FQNEAQ in the germline V gene (reference sequence). The V gene end was trimmed by 5 bases and the J gene end by 10 bases; junction bases not matched to a gene: 8. Donors sampled were nominally healthy, though unrecorded immune exposures were likely. The V gene is TRBV7-9, the J gene TRBJ2-3; 8 nucleotides match TRBD2. The receptor's source is a woman younger than 45 in good health and CMV-seronegative. Sequenced material: PBMCs. The CDR3: CASSHPGLVAQYF. In DNA, the CDR3 is TGTGCCAGCAGCCACCCGGGACTAGTGGCGCAGTATTTT.